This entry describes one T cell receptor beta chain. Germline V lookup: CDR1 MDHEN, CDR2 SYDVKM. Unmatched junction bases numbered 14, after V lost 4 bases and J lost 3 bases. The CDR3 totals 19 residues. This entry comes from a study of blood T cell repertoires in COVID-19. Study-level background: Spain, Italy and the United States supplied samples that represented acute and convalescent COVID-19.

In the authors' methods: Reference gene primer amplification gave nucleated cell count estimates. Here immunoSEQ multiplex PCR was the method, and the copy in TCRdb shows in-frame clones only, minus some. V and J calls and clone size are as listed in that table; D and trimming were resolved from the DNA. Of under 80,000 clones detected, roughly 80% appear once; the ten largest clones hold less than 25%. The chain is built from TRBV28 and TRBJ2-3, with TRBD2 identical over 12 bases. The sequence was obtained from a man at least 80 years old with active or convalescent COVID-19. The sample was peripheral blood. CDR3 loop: CASSSDGLAGGLSTDTQYF. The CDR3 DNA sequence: TGTGCCAGCAGTTCTGATGGGCTAGCGGGAGGGTTGTCGACAGATACGCAGTATTTT.